This TCR beta chain appears in the sequencing data of a study of chemoradiotherapy in HPV16-positive cancers. TCRdb's copy holds only in-frame clones and misses some; the assay was immunoSEQ multiplex PCR. This table has 40,000 or so clones, 65% to 80% appearing once. As regards this clone: Its specificity is not known.

Study-wide points: For HPV16-positive patients, expanding HPV-responsive T cells associated with longer recurrence-free survival.

The sequencing here drew on blood, taken from a patient who underwent chemoradiotherapy. This clonotype was obtained from a human donor with HPV-associated anogenital cancer.

Here the CDR3 reads CASSLSRQGSGNTIYF. The CDR3 coding sequence is TGCGCCAGCAGCTTGTCTAGACAGGGTTCTGGAAACACCATATATTTT. V and J are TRBV5-1 and TRBJ1-3, with TRBD1 matching 7 bases. V shed 1 base, J shed 1 base, and the junction held 5 bases outside the gene matches. This CDR3 is 16 amino acids long. Germline lookup yields CDR1 SGHRS and CDR2 YFSETQ.